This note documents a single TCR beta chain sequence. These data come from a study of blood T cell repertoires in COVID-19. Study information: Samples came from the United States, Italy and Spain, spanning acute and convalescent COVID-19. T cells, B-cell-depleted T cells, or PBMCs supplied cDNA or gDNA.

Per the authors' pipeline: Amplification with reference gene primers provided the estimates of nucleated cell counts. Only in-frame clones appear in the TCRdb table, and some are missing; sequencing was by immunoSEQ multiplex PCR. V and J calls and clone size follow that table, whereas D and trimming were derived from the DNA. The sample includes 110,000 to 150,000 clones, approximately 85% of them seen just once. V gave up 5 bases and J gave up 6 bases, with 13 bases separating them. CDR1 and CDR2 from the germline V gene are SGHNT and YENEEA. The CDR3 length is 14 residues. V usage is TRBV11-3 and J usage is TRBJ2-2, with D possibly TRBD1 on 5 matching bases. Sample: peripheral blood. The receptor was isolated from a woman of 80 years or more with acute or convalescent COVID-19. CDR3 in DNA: TGTGCCAGCAGCCAGGGTGACCCGGCCGGGGAGCTGTTTTTT. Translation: CASSQGDPAGELFF.